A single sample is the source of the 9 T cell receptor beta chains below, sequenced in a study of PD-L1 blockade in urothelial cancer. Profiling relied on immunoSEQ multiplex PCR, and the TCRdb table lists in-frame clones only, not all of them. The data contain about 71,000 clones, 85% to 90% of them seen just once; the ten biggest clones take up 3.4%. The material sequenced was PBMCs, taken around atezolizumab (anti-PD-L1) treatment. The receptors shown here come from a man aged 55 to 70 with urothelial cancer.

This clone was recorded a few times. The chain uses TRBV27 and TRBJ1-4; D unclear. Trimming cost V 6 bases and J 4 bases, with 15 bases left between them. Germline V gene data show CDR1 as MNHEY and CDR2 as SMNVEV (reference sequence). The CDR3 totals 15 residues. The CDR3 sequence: CASSPAYAVNEKLFF. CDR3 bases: TGTGCCAGCAGCCCCGCCTACGCCGTTAATGAAAAACTGTTTTTT.

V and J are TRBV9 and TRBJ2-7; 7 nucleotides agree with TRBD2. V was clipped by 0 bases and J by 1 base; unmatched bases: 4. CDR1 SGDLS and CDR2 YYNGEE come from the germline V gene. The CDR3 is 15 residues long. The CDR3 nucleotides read TGTGCCAGCAGCGTAGGCCCAGCGGGGTCCTACGAGCAGTACTTC. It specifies CASSVGPAGSYEQYF.

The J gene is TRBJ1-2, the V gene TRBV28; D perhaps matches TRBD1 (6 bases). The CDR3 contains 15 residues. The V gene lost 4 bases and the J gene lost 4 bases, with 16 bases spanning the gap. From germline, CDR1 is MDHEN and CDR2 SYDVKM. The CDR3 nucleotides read TGTGCCAGCAGTTCCACAGGGCTGCGTGGCTATGGCTACACCTTC. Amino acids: CASSSTGLRGYGYTF.

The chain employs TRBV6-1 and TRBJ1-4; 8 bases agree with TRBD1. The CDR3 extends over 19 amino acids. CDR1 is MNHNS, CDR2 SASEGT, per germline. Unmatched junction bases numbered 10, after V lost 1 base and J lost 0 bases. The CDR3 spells CASSEEAGQGFATNEKLFF. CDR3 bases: TGTGCCAGCAGTGAAGAGGCCGGACAGGGCTTTGCAACTAATGAAAAACTGTTTTTT.

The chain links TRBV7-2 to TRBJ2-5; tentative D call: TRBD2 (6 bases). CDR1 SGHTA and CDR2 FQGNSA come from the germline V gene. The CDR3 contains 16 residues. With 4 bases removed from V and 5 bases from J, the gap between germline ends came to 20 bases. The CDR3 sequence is CASSSRGAGRAETQYF. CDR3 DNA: TGTGCCAGCAGCTCAAGAGGGGCCGGGAGAGCGGAGACCCAGTACTTC.

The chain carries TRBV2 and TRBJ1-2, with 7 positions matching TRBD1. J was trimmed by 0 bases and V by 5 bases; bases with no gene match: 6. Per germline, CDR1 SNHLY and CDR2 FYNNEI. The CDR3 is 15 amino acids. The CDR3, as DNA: TGTGCCAGCAGTCTTCTAGGGACAGCTAACTATGGCTACACCTTC. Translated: CASSLLGTANYGYTF.

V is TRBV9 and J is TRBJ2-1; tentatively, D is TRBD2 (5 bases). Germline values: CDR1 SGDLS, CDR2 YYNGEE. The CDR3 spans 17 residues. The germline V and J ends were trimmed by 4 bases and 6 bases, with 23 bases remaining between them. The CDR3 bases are TGTGCCAGCAGCCCTTTCCACAGTGGGAGCTTGGGCAATGAGCAGTTCTTC. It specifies CASSPFHSGSLGNEQFF.

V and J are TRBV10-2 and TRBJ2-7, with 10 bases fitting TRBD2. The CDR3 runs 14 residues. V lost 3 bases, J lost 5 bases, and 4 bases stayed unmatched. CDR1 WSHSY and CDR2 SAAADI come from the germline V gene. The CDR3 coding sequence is TGCGCCAGCAGTGACCGGACTAGCGGCAACGAGCAGTACTTC. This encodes CASSDRTSGNEQYF.

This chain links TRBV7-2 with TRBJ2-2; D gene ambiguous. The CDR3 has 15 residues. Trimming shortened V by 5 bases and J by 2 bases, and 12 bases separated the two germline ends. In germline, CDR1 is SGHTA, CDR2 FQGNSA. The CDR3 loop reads CASSTRTGNTGELFF. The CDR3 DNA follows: TGTGCCAGCAGCACCCGAACGGGTAACACCGGGGAGCTGTTTTTT. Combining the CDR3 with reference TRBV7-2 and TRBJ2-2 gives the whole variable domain GAGVSQSPSNKVTEKGKDVELRCDPISGHTALYWYRQSLGQGLEFLIYFQGNSAPDKSGLPSDRFSAERTGGSVSTLTIQRTQQEDSAVYLCASSTRTGNTGELFFGEGSRLTVL.